The 3 T cell receptor beta chains presented below share a single source sample, sequenced in a study of shared clonotypes between healthy human individuals. Clones were sequenced by immunoSEQ multiplex PCR, and TCRdb holds only the in-frame ones, with some missing. The sample holds 1,500,000 or so clones, about 98.5% seen once. Sequencing was done on a sample of naive CD4+ T cells sorted from blood. Documented subset: CD45RA+ positively selected. The receptors were sampled from a man aged 25-45 years in good health.

Here the CDR3 reads CASRTKTGGYNEQFF. The DNA for the CDR3 is TGTGCCAGCAGAACCAAAACAGGGGGCTACAATGAGCAGTTCTTC. This chain joins TRBV28 and TRBJ2-1, with 8 bases identical to TRBD1. Germline values: CDR1 MDHEN, CDR2 SYDVKM. V was pared by 6 bases and J by 3 bases, with 7 bases of the junction left unmatched. This CDR3 has 15 amino acids. Looking up the rest from reference TRBV28 and TRBJ2-1 gives the full variable domain: DVKVTQSSRYLVKRTGEKVFLECVQDMDHENMFWYRQDPGLGLRLIYFSYDVKMKEKGDIPEGYSVSREKKERFSLILESASTNQTSMYLCASRTKTGGYNEQFFGPGTRLTVL.

The chain employs TRBV25-1 and TRBJ2-1; 7 bases line up with TRBD1. Germline V lookup: CDR1 MGHDK, CDR2 SYGVNS. Trimming took 6 bases from V and 4 from J; bases not matched to a gene: 6. The CDR3 contains 14 residues. The CDR3 here is CASSGTAAYNEQFF. The CDR3 DNA reads TGTGCCAGCAGCGGGACAGCCGCGTACAATGAGCAGTTCTTC.

The genes are TRBV4-3 and TRBJ1-4; 7 nucleotides agree with TRBD1. Per the germline V gene, CDR1 is LGHNA and CDR2 is YSLEER. With V trimmed by 4 bases and J by 14 bases, 22 bases remained unmatched. The CDR3 is made up of 17 amino acids. CDR3 DNA: TGCGCCAGCAGCCCGAAACAGGACAGCCTCCCCCTCAGGGGGCTGTTTTTT. It specifies CASSPKQDSLPLRGLFF.